These 17 T cell receptor beta chains originate from one sample sequenced in a study of cytomegalovirus exposure and HLA in healthy donors. Primers: 60 Vbeta forward and 13 Jbeta reverse. TCRdb keeps only in-frame clones here, not all; method: immunoSEQ multiplex PCR. The sample has under 130,000 clones; around two thirds are singletons. The sequenced sample was PBMCs. These receptors all come from a woman between 50 and 59 years old in good health and CMV-seronegative.

The chain uses TRBV12-5 and TRBJ2-7; D may be TRBD2 (5 bases). Trimming cost V 0 bases and J 0 bases, with 9 bases left between them. The germline V gene encodes CDR1 LGHNT and CDR2 FRNRAP. The CDR3 length is 15 residues. The DNA for the CDR3 is TGTGCTAGTGGTTTGGTACTAGAAAGCTCCTACGAGCAGTACTTC. Amino acids: CASGLVLESSYEQYF.

The chain links TRBV12-5 to TRBJ2-1, with D possibly TRBD1 on 5 matching bases. V lost 5 bases and J 0 bases, leaving 14 bases between the germline ends. CDR3 length: 16 amino acids. Germline V CDR1 and CDR2: LGHNT, FRNRAP. As DNA, the CDR3 is TGTGCTAGTGGTCTCTATTACAGGAGCTCCTACAATGAGCAGTTCTTC. It yields the protein CASGLYYRSSYNEQFF.

This clone was found once. V and J are TRBV30 and TRBJ2-7; 7 nucleotides match TRBD2. The CDR3 runs 15 residues. Per the germline V gene, CDR1 is GTSNPN and CDR2 is SVGIG (reference sequence). The ends lost 5 bases at V and 0 bases at J; junction bases unmatched: 10. CDR3 loop: CAWSNGRGISYEQYF. CDR3 nucleotides: TGTGCCTGGTCCAACGGGCGGGGGATCTCCTACGAGCAGTACTTC.

This clone is a singleton in its sample. The genes are TRBV4-3 and TRBJ2-2; D perhaps matches TRBD2 (6 bases). This CDR3 comprises 15 residues. Trimming removed 0 bases at V and 3 bases at J, with 8 bases between. Germline CDR1 LGHNA, CDR2 YSLEER. The CDR3 here is CASSQDREDTGELFF. Here the CDR3 DNA reads TGCGCCAGCAGCCAAGATAGGGAGGACACCGGGGAGCTGTTTTTT.

This clone was picked up a small number of times. The V and J genes are TRBV7-9 and TRBJ1-6; possibly TRBD1 for D (5 bases). Trimming shortened V by 1 base and J by 7 bases, and 8 bases separated the two germline ends. Germline CDR1 is SEHNR and CDR2 is FQNEAQ (reference sequence). This CDR3 has 14 amino acids. The DNA for the CDR3 is TGTGCCAGCAGCTTAGGGGGGGGGAATTCACCCCTCCACTTT. Its translation: CASSLGGGNSPLHF. Variable domain in full (rest from reference TRBV7-9 and TRBJ1-6): DTGVSQNPRHKITKRGQNVTFRCDPISEHNRLYWYRQTLGQGPEFLTYFQNEAQLEKSRLLSDRFSAERPKGSFSTLEIQRTEQGDSAMYLCASSLGGGNSPLHFGNGTRLTVT.

This chain joins TRBV25-1 and TRBJ2-1; TRBD2 aligns across 12 bases. With 3 bases clipped from V and 0 bases from J, the junction kept 0 bases outside the gene matches. The germline V gene has CDR1 MGHDK and CDR2 SYGVNS. The CDR3 is made up of 16 amino acids. The CDR3: CASSETSGSSYNEQFF. In DNA, the CDR3 is TGTGCCAGCAGTGAGACTAGCGGGAGCTCCTACAATGAGCAGTTCTTC. The full variable domain, in which reference TRBV25-1 and TRBJ2-1 provide the parts outside the CDR3, is EADIYQTPRYLVIGTGKKITLECSQTMGHDKMYWYQQDPGMELHLIHYSYGVNSTEKGDLSSESTVSRIRTEHFPLTLESARPSHTSQYLCASSETSGSSYNEQFFGPGTRLTVL.

In this sample, this clone turned up a few times. This chain joins TRBV5-8 and TRBJ2-5; D is ambiguous. CDR1 SGHTS and CDR2 YDEGEE come from the germline V gene. Deletions cut 1 base from V and 1 base from J, with 8 bases between. This CDR3 is built from 14 residues. In DNA form, the CDR3 reads TGTGCCAGCAGCTTGTGGAGTTTCCAAGAGACCCAGTACTTC. It specifies CASSLWSFQETQYF.

The CDR3 reads CASSPSSGQLNSPLHF. Here the CDR3 DNA reads TGTGCCAGCTCACCGAGTTCGGGACAGCTTAATTCACCCCTCCACTTT. The chain uses TRBV18 and TRBJ1-6; the match to TRBD1 covers 7 bases. V lost 3 bases to trimming and J lost 6 bases; unmatched junction nucleotides: 8. Germline V gives CDR1 KGHSH, CDR2 LQKENI. The CDR3 is made up of 16 amino acids.

This clone has only a few counts. The chain combines TRBV27 with TRBJ2-2; 9 nucleotides line up with TRBD2. This CDR3 spans 16 amino acids. Germline trimming cut 4 bases from V and 5 bases from J; bases unmatched to any gene: 8. Germline V CDR1 and CDR2: MNHEY, SMNVEV (reference sequence). The CDR3 protein is CASSSLAGAPTGELFF. The CDR3 region has the DNA TGTGCCAGCAGTTCATTAGCGGGGGCGCCGACCGGGGAGCTGTTTTTT.

This clone was counted between two and nine times. This chain joins TRBV7-9 and TRBJ2-7; TRBD1 agrees at 7 bases. The length of the CDR3 is 13 residues. Trimming at V came to 5 bases and at J to 4 bases, leaving 5 bases not matched to a gene. CDR1 and CDR2 (germline): SEHNR, FQNEAQ (reference sequence). The CDR3 nucleotides read TGTGCCAGCAGCAAGGACAGGTGGTACGAGCAGTACTTC. Its translation is CASSKDRWYEQYF.

Turning to this clone: The junction and the germline gene differ at one end; a read error may be behind it. The genes are TRBV7-7 and TRBJ2-1; 8 positions match TRBD2. The V gene's germline CDR1 is SSHAT and CDR2 FNYEAQ (reference sequence). There are 12 residues in the CDR3. The CDR3 DNA reads TGTGCTAGCAGCTCACTCGGGGGGGAAGAGTTCTTC. Residues: CASSSLGGEEFF.

V and J are TRBV25-1 and TRBJ1-3, with a weak D call TRBD1 (5 bases). Looked up from germline, CDR1 is MGHDK and CDR2 is SYGVNS. The V gene lost 3 bases and the J gene lost 2 bases, with 11 bases spanning the gap. The CDR3 has 15 amino acids. The CDR3 bases are TGTGCCAGCAGTGATGGCGGGGGAGCTGGAAACACCATATATTTT. Its protein product is CASSDGGGAGNTIYF.

This rearrangement joins TRBV28 to TRBJ2-5, with 7 nucleotides matching TRBD1. Trimming at V came to 6 bases and at J to 5 bases, leaving 6 bases not matched to a gene. The CDR3 has 13 residues. CDR1 is MDHEN, CDR2 SYDVKM, per germline. The CDR3 loop is CASRRQGAETQYF. CDR3 sequence (DNA): TGTGCCAGCAGGCGACAGGGTGCCGAGACCCAGTACTTC.

This chain uses TRBV18 with TRBJ2-1; 8 bases fit TRBD2. This CDR3 region has 16 residues. The germline gives CDR1 KGHSH, CDR2 LQKENI. V shed 3 bases, J shed 1 base, and the junction held 5 bases outside the gene matches. As DNA, the CDR3 is TGTGCCAGCTCACCCCTAACGGGAGGGTCCTACAATGAGCAGTTCTTC. Its translation is CASSPLTGGSYNEQFF.

To note about this clone: Other DNA sequences from this sample encode an identical CDR3 as well. The chain carries TRBV29-1 and TRBJ2-5; possible D gene TRBD1, 6 bases. With 3 bases removed from V and 6 bases from J, the gap between germline ends came to 8 bases. CDR1 and CDR2 from the germline V gene are SQVTM and ANQGSEA. The CDR3 has 11 amino acids. The CDR3 region has the DNA TGCAGCGTTGACAGGGGCCAGACCCAGTACTTC. It yields the protein CSVDRGQTQYF. Looking up the rest from reference TRBV29-1 and TRBJ2-5 gives the full variable domain: SAVISQKPSRDICQRGTSLTIQCQVDSQVTMMFWYRQQPGQSLTLIATANQGSEATYESGFVIDKFPISRPNLTFSTLTVSNMSPEDSSIYLCSVDRGQTQYFGPGTRLLVL.

This clone showed up just a few times. The rearrangement joins TRBV29-1 to TRBJ2-5, with TRBD2 as a possible D gene (7 bases). This CDR3 is built from 15 residues. Germline V gene lookup returns CDR1 SQVTM and CDR2 ANQGSEA. Trimming stripped 6 bases from V and 7 bases from J, with 24 bases between. The CDR3, as DNA: TGCAGCGTCAGAGGGGCAGGGAGGGGGGTAGGGACCCAGTACTTC. This translates into CSVRGAGRGVGTQYF.

V gene TRBV25-1 combines with J gene TRBJ2-1, with D possibly matching TRBD2 (5 bases). V lost 6 bases to trimming and J lost 4 bases, with 19 bases between them. The CDR3 consists of 16 residues. Germline V gene data show CDR1 as MGHDK and CDR2 as SYGVNS. The CDR3 spells CASRHTLIPGYNEQFF. CDR3 in DNA: TGTGCCAGCAGACACACCCTTATCCCGGGATACAATGAGCAGTTCTTC.